This T cell receptor beta chain was observed in a study of shared clonotypes between healthy human individuals. The V gene's germline CDR1 is SGHVS and CDR2 FNYEAQ. J lost 10 bases, V lost 1 base, and 6 bases had no gene match. The CDR3 has 15 amino acids. The method was immunoSEQ multiplex PCR; TCRdb's version includes in-frame clones alone and lacks a portion of them. The repertoire holds around 2,000,000 clones, 90% to 95% seen once, with 0.1% to 0.15% in the top ten. V gene TRBV7-6 combines with J gene TRBJ1-6; TRBD1 agrees at 8 bases. Source material: naive CD4+ T cells sorted from blood. The subset denotes: CD45RA+ positively selected. This sequence was found in a man between 18 and 35 years old in good health. The CDR3 DNA follows: TGTGCCAGCAGCTTAGTTGCGCAGGGGGCCTCACCCCTCCACTTT. Its protein is CASSLVAQGASPLHF.